This TCR beta chain originates from a study of CD8 T cells in Susac syndrome. Random hexamers were used to reverse transcribe the RNA input (about 0.5 to 1 ug). Each CDR3 protein is one row after TCRdb ran MiXCR on the immunoSEQ multiplex PCR reads. This table has some 190,000 distinct CDR3 sequences, approximately 96% appearing once. Turning to this clonotype: What it binds is unknown.

The study, taken as a whole, reports: Acknowledgment was made by the study that its TCR sequencing and HLA analysis involved a relatively small number of individuals.

The sequencing input was CD4+ T cells from PBMCs. This clonotype was sampled from a human donor with multiple sclerosis.

CDR3 in amino acids: CASSITGLALNEQYF. Written as DNA, the CDR3 is TGTGCCAGCAGTATCACGGGACTAGCATTGAACGAGCAGTACTTC. This rearrangement joins TRBV28 to TRBJ2-7; 9 bases match TRBD2. The CDR3 sequence is 15 residues long. The V segment lost 5 bases and the J segment 5 bases; nucleotides outside the gene matches: 10. Germline V gene sequence: CDR1 MDHEN, CDR2 SYDVKM.